This T cell receptor (beta chain) was retrieved from a study of CD8+ T cells in alopecia areata. CDR1 SQVTM and CDR2 ANQGSEA come from the germline V gene. The CDR3 runs 13 residues. After removal of 4 bases from V and 4 bases from J, the junction contained 6 bases not matched to a gene. Notes on this clone: Its specificity is unknown.

Isolated RNA was reverse transcribed into cDNA used as the sequencing template. TCRdb's table, derived via immunoSEQ multiplex PCR, lists solely in-frame clones and lacks some. The sample records some 200,000 clones, 45% to 65% being singletons. Study outcomes and limitations: It was observed that many expanded lesional clones persisted in scalp and blood during tofacitinib.

Treatment noted: oral pan-JAK inhibitor, 5-10 mg twice daily. Researchers gathered lesional scalp punch biopsies and peripheral blood from patients with alopecia areata. A FACSAria was used to sort CD4+ and CD8+ T cells. These cells came from PBMCs. The clonotype was recovered from a human donor with alopecia areata. This material consisted of CD4+ T cells sorted from blood, taken at week 4, from a patient treated with tofacitinib. V gene TRBV29-1 combines with J gene TRBJ2-5; 7 nucleotides agree with TRBD1. In DNA form, the CDR3 reads TGCAGCGTTGGAGAGTCAGGGGGAGAGACCCAGTACTTC. It yields the protein CSVGESGGETQYF.